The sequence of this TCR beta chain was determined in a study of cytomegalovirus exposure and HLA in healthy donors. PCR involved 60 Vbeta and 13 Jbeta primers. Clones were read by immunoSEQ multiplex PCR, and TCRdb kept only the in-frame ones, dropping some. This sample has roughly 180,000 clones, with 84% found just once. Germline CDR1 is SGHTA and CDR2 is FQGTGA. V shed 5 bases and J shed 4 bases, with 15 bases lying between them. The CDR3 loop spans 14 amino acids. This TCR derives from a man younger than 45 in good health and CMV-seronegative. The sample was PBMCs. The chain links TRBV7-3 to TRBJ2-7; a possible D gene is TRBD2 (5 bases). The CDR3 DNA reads TGTGCCAGCAGCCCCCAACCTGGGAGTTACGAGCAGTACTTC. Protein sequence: CASSPQPGSYEQYF.